The present TCR beta chain was sequenced within a study of blood T cell repertoires in COVID-19. The wider study: The samples span acute and convalescent COVID-19 from the United States, Italy and Spain.

Participants spanned ages about 18 to 100 years and resided in roughly 22 US areas. The study assigned cohorts using participant-reported clinical history. Trimming pared 1 base from V and 7 bases from J, leaving 12 bases between. Germline V lookup: CDR1 SGHDT, CDR2 YYEEEE. The CDR3 is 15 residues long. The authors' processing: Amplifying reference gene primers gave estimates of nucleated cell counts. Method: immunoSEQ multiplex PCR; TCRdb's copy keeps in-frame clones and lacks some. V and J calls and clone size are copied from that table; D and trimming were computed from the DNA. The sample comprises around 220,000 clones, around 83% of which are singletons, and around 6.5% rests with the top ten.

The sequenced material came from PBMCs or T cells enriched from blood (not recorded which). This receptor was identified in a woman in her 40s who had recovered from COVID-19. The V and J genes are TRBV5-6 and TRBJ1-6; D may be TRBD1 (6 bases). The CDR3 bases are TGTGCCAGCAGCTTGAACGCGCAGGGGAATTCACCCCTCCACTTT. Translation: CASSLNAQGNSPLHF.